This T cell receptor (beta chain) was identified during a study of human T cells and chemical hapten exposure. Study-level background: Patients additionally received therapeutic doses of diphenylcyclopropenone on the scalp once a week, and this continued throughout the approximately 22-week study. Patients were mainly female, each with alopecia areata, totalis or universalis.

V was shortened by 6 bases and J by 0 bases, with 12 bases between the two germline ends. The CDR3 spans 15 residues. Via MiXCR, TCRdb re-called the RACE reads, giving one row per CDR3 protein. Of a few hundred thousand distinct CDR3 sequences listed, about 6% are singletons. Described time point: patch test 2, 6 weeks after DPC sensitization. Treatment in this sample: therapeutic diphenylcyclopropenone sensitization with weekly scalp DPC. Participating donors were patients with alopecia, aged 18 to 70 years, considered appropriate candidates for DPC. The sample was whole blood, taken in connection with sensitization to the hapten diphenylcyclopropenone (DPC). This TCR was recovered from a woman aged 18-35 years with alopecia areata. Some clones in this sample may be carry-over from other donors' samples. The chain is built from TRBV12-3 or TRBV12-4 and TRBJ1-3; D is uncertain. CDR3 nucleotide sequence: TGTGCCAGCAGACGTCAACTGAGCTCTGGAAACACCATATATTTT. It encodes CASRRQLSSGNTIYF.